The 8 T cell receptor beta chains given below trace back to one sample, sequenced in a study of cytomegalovirus exposure and HLA in healthy donors (dated by TCRdb to 2017 to 2019). Receptor libraries were prepared by the immunoSEQ multiplex PCR assay. A mixture of 60 forward primers for TCR Vbeta segments and 13 reverse primers for TCR Jbeta segments was used in the multiplex PCR. TCRdb's version of the immuneACCESS table is confined to in-frame rearrangements and falls short of the full clone set. An unresolved V gene accounts for under half of the shortfall where checked; the remainder is of unknown origin. This sample has 65,000 to 85,000 clones in its table, and approximately 70% of those were observed once. Of the sample, about 15% is held by the ten largest clones. The sequencing sample was made of PBMCs. Receptors originate from a male donor in good health and CMV-seropositive.

The gene calls are TRBV6-6 and TRBJ2-5; 7 nucleotides line up with TRBD1. Looked up from germline, CDR1 is MNHNY and CDR2 is SVGAGI (reference sequence). The CDR3 contains 14 residues. The trim removed 5 bases at V and 2 bases at J, leaving 5 bases unmatched. The CDR3 is CASSDAGGQETQYF. In nucleotides, the CDR3 is TGTGCCAGCAGTGACGCAGGGGGACAAGAGACCCAGTACTTC.

This clone was detected a few times. V gene TRBV5-1 combines with J gene TRBJ1-4, with 9 positions matching TRBD1. The trim removed 0 bases at V and 7 bases at J, leaving 4 bases unmatched. The CDR3 totals 15 residues. Looked up from germline, CDR1 is SGHRS and CDR2 is YFSETQ. The CDR3 here is CASSLGGQGSEKLFF. CDR3 sequence (DNA): TGCGCCAGCAGCTTGGGGGGACAGGGCAGTGAAAAACTGTTTTTT.

The chain combines TRBV5-1 with TRBJ2-1, with 7 bases identical to TRBD2. CDR3 length: 13 residues. V lost 3 bases and J lost 8; bases outside the gene matches: 5. The germline CDR1 and CDR2 sequences are SGHRS and YFSETQ. The CDR3 spells CASSSLRGDEQFF. The CDR3 DNA is TGCGCCAGCAGCTCGCTTCGGGGGGATGAGCAGTTCTTC.

V usage is TRBV7-7 and J usage is TRBJ2-5, with 9 bases fitting TRBD1. Per germline, CDR1 SSHAT and CDR2 FNYEAQ (reference sequence). Losses at the gene ends were 5 bases for V and 5 bases for J; bases not matched to a gene: 6. This CDR3 spans 14 amino acids. CDR3 nucleotide sequence: TGTGCCAGCAGCCCGACAGGGGGAGGGGAGACCCAGTACTTC. As protein: CASSPTGGGETQYF.

This chain connects TRBV6-1 to TRBJ2-1, with 9 nucleotides matching TRBD2. Looked up from germline, CDR1 is MNHNS and CDR2 is SASEGT. After removal of 4 bases from V and 6 bases from J, the junction contained 19 bases not matched to a gene. This CDR3 comprises 19 residues. The CDR3 loop reads CASSVSPPEGSGRVNEQFF. CDR3 DNA: TGTGCCAGCAGTGTATCCCCCCCCGAGGGTAGCGGGAGAGTCAATGAGCAGTTCTTC.

J is TRBJ2-1 and V is TRBV10-3; 12 nucleotides match TRBD2. The CDR3 sequence is 15 residues long. Germline loops: CDR1 ENHRY, CDR2 SYGVKD. The V segment lost 6 bases and the J segment 7 bases; nucleotides outside the gene matches: 7. This chain's CDR3 is CAISLGLAGGNEQFF. The CDR3 DNA follows: TGTGCCATCAGCCTGGGGCTAGCGGGGGGGAATGAGCAGTTCTTC.

The chain recombines TRBV7-2 with TRBJ2-7; 11 nucleotides agree with TRBD2. Trimming cost V 5 bases and J 1 base; bases outside gene matches: 7. The CDR3 is 16 residues long. Looked up from germline, CDR1 is SGHTA and CDR2 is FQGNSA. DNA for the CDR3: TGTGCCAGCAGCCCCGATTGGACTAGCGGGTCCTACGAGCAGTACTTC. Translated, it gives CASSPDWTSGSYEQYF.

The rearrangement joins TRBV5-5 to TRBJ1-1, with a tentative D call TRBD1 (6 bases). The germline V and J ends were trimmed by 4 bases and 1 base, with 17 bases remaining between them. In germline, CDR1 is SGHKS, CDR2 YYEKEE (reference sequence). This CDR3 comprises 16 residues. The CDR3 spells CASSRRGGHQNTEAFF. CDR3 coding DNA: TGTGCCAGCAGCCGCCGGGGGGGACACCAGAACACTGAAGCTTTCTTT. The variable domain in full, with the rest retrieved from reference TRBV5-5 and TRBJ1-1, is DAGVTQSPTHLIKTRGQQVTLRCSPISGHKSVSWYQQVLGQGPQFIFQYYEKEERGRGNFPDRFSARQFPNYSSELNVNALLLGDSALYLCASSRRGGHQNTEAFFGQGTRLTVV.